A selection of T cell receptor beta chains follows, all from one sample in a study of blood T cell repertoires in COVID-19. The method was immunoSEQ multiplex PCR; TCRdb's version includes in-frame clones alone and lacks a portion of them. The repertoire holds more than 95,000 clones, with 80% to 95% as singletons. What was sequenced was peripheral blood. These TCRs come from a man aged 50-60 years with COVID-19, enrolled during active disease. Both conserved end residues are part of each CDR3. D genes are given only for firm matches. Clone sizes are given selectively: once, few, many, or a class where the clone is expanded.

D gene	clone size	V gene	J gene	CDR3 protein	CDR3 DNA
NA	NA	TRBV7-9	TRBJ1-1	CASSKGTLNTEAFF	TGTGCCAGCAGCAAAGGTACATTGAACACTGAAGCTTTCTTT
NA	NA	TRBV30	TRBJ1-1	CAWSRGEAGRPEAFF	TGTGCCTGGAGCCGGGGGGAGGCAGGCCGCCCTGAAGCTTTCTTT
NA	once	TRBV7-2	TRBJ2-1	CASSPAFSSYNEQFF	TGTGCCAGCAGCCCAGCGTTTAGCTCCTACAATGAGCAGTTCTTC
NA	once	TRBV4-2	TRBJ2-2	CASSPKTGLAANTGELFF	TGTGCCAGCAGCCCCAAGACAGGCCTAGCGGCGAACACCGGGGAGCTGTTTTTT
TRBD1	NA	TRBV19	TRBJ2-5	CASRKTGNETQYF	TGTGCCAGTAGGAAGACAGGGAATGAGACCCAGTACTTC
NA	once	TRBV6-5	TRBJ1-6	CASSSRGALNSPLHF	TGTGCCAGCAGTTCCAGGGGAGCCTTGAATTCACCCCTCCACTTT
TRBD2	NA	TRBV5-1	TRBJ2-1	CASSSGTSGNEQFF	TGCGCCAGCAGCTCCGGGACTAGCGGCAATGAGCAGTTCTTC
NA	few	TRBV29-1	TRBJ1-1	CSIDSGNTEAFF	TGCAGCATCGATTCAGGGAACACTGAAGCTTTCTTT
TRBD2	NA	TRBV29-1	TRBJ2-7	CSVEGQGGAGGYEQYF	TGCAGCGTTGAAGGCCAGGGTGGAGCGGGAGGGTACGAGCAGTACTTC
TRBD2	NA	TRBV12-3/TRBV12-4	TRBJ2-1	CASCLPGLEVFF	TGTGCCAGCTGTCTTCCGGGACTAGAAGTGTTCTTC
TRBD1	NA	TRBV5-1	TRBJ1-2	CASSPGQGLGGYTF	TGCGCCAGCAGCCCGGGACAGGGATTAGGAGGCTACACCTTC
TRBD1	NA	TRBV12-3/TRBV12-4	TRBJ1-5	CASTPGQEQPQHF	TGTGCCAGCACCCCGGGACAGGAACAGCCCCAGCATTTT
NA	NA	TRBV7-9	TRBJ1-2	CASSLNWAMGYGYTF	TGTGCCAGCAGCTTGAATTGGGCCATGGGCTATGGCTACACCTTC
TRBD2	NA	TRBV3-1/TRBV3-2	TRBJ2-7	CASSQDLGEGYEQYF	TGTGCCAGCAGCCAAGATCTGGGGGAGGGGTACGAGCAGTACTTC
TRBD2	NA	TRBV30	TRBJ2-7	CAWSLDLAGDGAQYF	TGTGCCTGGAGCCTCGACCTAGCGGGAGATGGCGCGCAGTACTTC
TRBD1	NA	TRBV10-3	TRBJ2-6	CAGRQGLGGANVLTF	TGTGCCGGGAGACAGGGGCTGGGTGGGGCCAACGTCCTGACTTTC
TRBD2	NA	TRBV9	TRBJ2-3	CASSVGLAGTRTDTQYF	TGTGCCAGCAGCGTCGGACTAGCGGGGACCCGAACAGATACGCAGTATTTT
NA	NA	TRBV6-6	TRBJ2-2	CASSYSLPANTGELFF	TGTGCCAGCAGTTACTCTCTCCCCGCGAACACCGGGGAGCTGTTTTTT
NA	NA	TRBV18	TRBJ2-2	CASSPPAAVSTGELFF	TGTGCCAGCTCACCACCGGCGGCAGTAAGCACCGGGGAGCTGTTTTTT
NA	NA	TRBV19	TRBJ1-5	CASSFQGNQPQHF	TGTGCCAGTAGTTTCCAGGGGAATCAGCCCCAGCATTTT
NA	once	TRBV9	TRBJ2-1	CASSVFGNEQFF	TGTGCCAGCAGCGTTTTCGGTAATGAGCAGTTCTTC
TRBD1	once	TRBV7-3	TRBJ2-3	CASSLNGQGGADTQYF	TGTGCCAGCAGCTTAAACGGACAGGGAGGTGCAGATACGCAGTATTTT
TRBD1	NA	TRBV6-1	TRBJ1-2	CASSDGQGAYGYTF	TGTGCCAGCAGTGATGGACAGGGGGCCTATGGCTACACCTTC
TRBD2	NA	TRBV3-1/TRBV3-2	TRBJ2-1	CASSPGGLAGRSYNEQFF	TGTGCCAGCAGCCCCGGGGGTCTAGCGGGCCGCTCCTACAATGAGCAGTTCTTC
TRBD1	NA	TRBV12-3/TRBV12-4	TRBJ1-2	CASRPGQGYGYTF	TGTGCCAGCAGACCCGGACAGGGATATGGCTACACCTTC
TRBD2	NA	TRBV5-1	TRBJ2-5	CASSLAGTSGRETQYF	TGCGCCAGCAGCTTGGCGGGGACTAGCGGGAGAGAGACCCAGTACTTC
NA	NA	TRBV9	TRBJ2-1	CASSVAGAPYNEQFF	TGTGCCAGCAGCGTAGCCGGAGCCCCTTACAATGAGCAGTTCTTC
NA	NA	TRBV2	TRBJ1-5	CASSDRQRYQPQHF	TGTGCCAGCAGTGACCGACAGAGATATCAGCCCCAGCATTTT
NA	NA	TRBV11-2	TRBJ2-3	CASSYNVGPDTQYF	TGTGCCAGCAGCTACAACGTGGGCCCAGATACGCAGTATTTT
TRBD1	NA	TRBV10-3	TRBJ1-1	CAISVAPDRVGTEAFF	TGTGCCATCAGTGTTGCGCCTGACAGGGTGGGCACTGAAGCTTTCTTT
NA	NA	TRBV5-1	TRBJ2-1	CASSSRSGDEQFF	TGCGCCAGCAGCTCCCGAAGCGGCGATGAGCAGTTCTTC
NA	NA	TRBV7-9	TRBJ2-7	CASSLEAGPTYEQYF	TGTGCCAGCAGCTTAGAGGCGGGGCCGACCTACGAGCAGTACTTC
NA	few	TRBV14	TRBJ2-1	CASSPGISAGWDNEQFF	TGTGCCAGCAGCCCCGGAATCTCAGCGGGCTGGGACAATGAGCAGTTCTTC
TRBD2	once	TRBV19	TRBJ2-1	CASSIRLAAYNEQFF	TGTGCCAGTAGTATCAGACTAGCGGCTTACAATGAGCAGTTCTTC
TRBD2	NA	TRBV5-6	TRBJ2-7	CASIDYGRAIYEQYF	TGTGCCAGCATCGACTACGGGAGGGCCATCTACGAGCAGTACTTC
NA	NA	TRBV27	TRBJ2-7	CASSSRLTTGEYEQYF	TGTGCCAGCAGTTCCAGACTGACGACGGGGGAATACGAGCAGTACTTC
NA	NA	TRBV9	TRBJ2-3	CASSPRESGERDTQYF	TGTGCCAGCAGCCCCCGAGAGAGCGGAGAGCGTGATACGCAGTATTTT
TRBD1	NA	TRBV7-3	TRBJ2-2	CASSPGGSDTGELFF	TGTGCCAGCAGCCCAGGGGGCAGTGACACCGGGGAGCTGTTTTTT
TRBD1	NA	TRBV5-5	TRBJ1-1	CASSLEGQGNTEAFF	TGTGCCAGCAGCTTGGAGGGACAGGGGAACACTGAAGCTTTCTTT
NA	NA	TRBV5-1	TRBJ1-1	CASSFKGDTEAFF	TGCGCCAGCAGCTTTAAAGGGGACACTGAAGCTTTCTTT
TRBD2	NA	TRBV5-1	TRBJ2-2	CASSWSGSGTGELFF	TGCGCCAGCAGCTGGAGCGGGAGCGGGACCGGGGAGCTGTTTTTT